Following are 22 T cell receptor beta chains from one sample sequenced in a study of cytomegalovirus exposure and HLA in healthy donors. The PCR was carried out with 60 Vbeta primers and 13 Jbeta primers. Profiled with immunoSEQ multiplex PCR; TCRdb holds only in-frame clones, not every one. Of 130,000 to 150,000 clones in the sample, 70% to 85% were seen once. The sequenced sample was PBMCs. The receptors come from a male donor in good health and CMV-seronegative.

The chain links TRBV6-7 to TRBJ2-7, with 7 bases lining up with TRBD2. TRBV6-7 counts as an open reading frame of uncertain function. V was pared by 4 bases and J by 0 bases, with 12 bases of the junction left unmatched. The CDR3 spans 17 residues. The CDR3 loop reads CASSLWYGKRDSYEQYF. CDR3 DNA sequence: TGTGCCAGCAGTTTGTGGTACGGAAAGCGGGACTCCTACGAGCAGTACTTC.

The V gene is TRBV27, the J gene TRBJ2-3; 7 nucleotides match TRBD2. The CDR3 runs to 17 residues. Germline values: CDR1 MNHEY, CDR2 SMNVEV (reference sequence). With V trimmed by 7 bases and J by 1 base, 14 bases remained unmatched. Here the CDR3 DNA reads TGTGCCAGCACCCCCCTTGGGGGAGGGCCCCGCACAGATACGCAGTATTTT. Amino acid sequence: CASTPLGGGPRTDTQYF.

This sequence joins TRBV7-3 and TRBJ1-6; D call uncertain. The length of the CDR3 is 14 residues. Deletions cut 0 bases from V and 7 bases from J, with 7 bases between. The germline V gene has CDR1 SGHTA and CDR2 FQGTGA. The CDR3, as DNA: TGTGCCAGCAGCTTAACCGGGGAAAATTCACCCCTCCACTTT. Translated, it gives CASSLTGENSPLHF.

The chain couples TRBV6-5 to TRBJ2-7, with 7 bases that match TRBD1. V trimming: 6 bases; J trimming: 7 bases; junction bases outside the gene matches: 12. The CDR3 contains 14 residues. CDR1 is MNHEY, CDR2 SVGAGI, per germline. This chain's CDR3 is CASSIRTGRIEQYF. The DNA of the CDR3 is TGTGCCAGCAGCATCAGGACAGGTCGGATTGAGCAGTACTTC.

This clone was recorded once. The CDR3 nucleotides read TGTGCCAGCAGTGAGCCAGGGTTGGCAGGGGGCTTAGTGGATGGCTACACCTTC. Translating gives CASSEPGLAGGLVDGYTF. The chain is built from TRBV6-1 and TRBJ1-2; 8 positions agree with TRBD1. V lost 3 bases and J lost 6; bases outside the gene matches: 18. Germline V gives CDR1 MNHNS, CDR2 SASEGT. CDR3 length: 18 amino acids.

The J gene is TRBJ1-1, the V gene TRBV9, with D possibly matching TRBD1 (6 bases). Trimming pared 4 bases from V and 4 bases from J, leaving 17 bases between. CDR1 SGDLS and CDR2 YYNGEE come from the germline V gene. The CDR3 covers 15 residues. DNA of the CDR3: TGTGCCAGCAGCCATCGTGGGGGGGCGAGCACTGAAGCTTTCTTT. Its translation: CASSHRGGASTEAFF.

This clone appeared a single time. This chain joins TRBV20-1 and TRBJ2-5; D ambiguous. Trimming took off 5 bases at V and 5 bases at J, with 9 bases between the two ends. The CDR3 is 11 residues long. Germline V CDR1 and CDR2: DFQATT, SNEGSKA (reference sequence). This chain's CDR3 is CSAHTRETQYF. As DNA, the CDR3 is TGCAGTGCTCACACACGTGAGACCCAGTACTTC.

The gene calls are TRBV7-6 and TRBJ2-7, with 10 bases that match TRBD1. J was trimmed by 2 bases and V by 6 bases; bases with no gene match: 7. CDR3 length: 15 residues. The germline gives CDR1 SGHVS, CDR2 FNYEAQ. CDR3 sequence: CASSGGDRGAYEQYF. Written as DNA, the CDR3 is TGTGCCAGCAGTGGTGGGGACAGGGGTGCCTACGAGCAGTACTTC.

The genes are TRBV5-1 and TRBJ2-2; perhaps TRBD1 as D (6 bases). In germline, CDR1 is SGHRS, CDR2 YFSETQ. The CDR3 runs 16 residues. Trimming removed 2 bases at V and 5 bases at J, with 16 bases between. The CDR3 DNA is TGCGCCAGCAGCTTACTACAGGGATATGGGACCGGGGAGCTGTTTTTT. Its protein product is CASSLLQGYGTGELFF.

In this sample, this clone turned up once. The J gene is TRBJ2-1, the V gene TRBV28; 9 bases are shared with TRBD1. Germline CDR1 and CDR2: MDHEN and SYDVKM. V trimming: 5 bases; J trimming: 12 bases; junction bases outside the gene matches: 5. The CDR3 runs to 12 residues. CDR3 in DNA: TGTGCCAGCAGTCCGCCGGGACAGGGGCAGTTCTTC. Protein sequence: CASSPPGQGQFF.

The chain joins TRBV27 to TRBJ2-7; 7 positions match TRBD2. The CDR3 spans 15 residues. Germline lookup yields CDR1 MNHEY and CDR2 SMNVEV (reference sequence). V was clipped by 3 bases and J by 0 bases; unmatched bases: 5. The CDR3 loop reads CASSLGRDPSYEQYF. In DNA, the CDR3 is TGTGCCAGCAGTTTGGGGAGGGACCCCTCCTACGAGCAGTACTTC.

J is TRBJ2-7 and V is TRBV11-2; the match to TRBD1 covers 11 bases. Germline loops: CDR1 SGHAT, CDR2 FQNNGV. Germline trimming cut 5 bases from V and 6 bases from J; bases unmatched to any gene: 15. The CDR3 totals 17 residues. For the CDR3, the DNA is TGTGCCAGCAGCCTCCTCGTTGGGGACAGGGGGTTCTGCGAGCAGTACTTC. Translating gives CASSLLVGDRGFCEQYF.

The rearrangement uses TRBV7-7 and TRBJ2-5; TRBD2 matches 14 bases. This CDR3 region has 17 residues. J was trimmed by 5 bases and V by 5 bases; bases with no gene match: 10. CDR1 and CDR2 (germline): SSHAT, FNYEAQ (reference sequence). The CDR3 region has the DNA TGTGCCAGCAGCCTCAGACTAGCGGGAGGGATTGGGGAGACCCAGTACTTC. Amino acid sequence: CASSLRLAGGIGETQYF.

The chain links TRBV19 to TRBJ2-7; a possible D gene is TRBD1 (5 bases). The CDR3 runs 13 residues. CDR1 and CDR2 (germline): LNHDA, SQIVND (reference sequence). Deletions cut 3 bases from V and 3 bases from J, with 9 bases between. The CDR3 loop reads CASSMTADYEQYF. CDR3 DNA sequence: TGTGCCAGTAGTATGACAGCAGACTACGAGCAGTACTTC.

The CDR3 spells CASSLASSNQPQHF. CDR3 coding DNA: TGTGCCAGCAGTCTCGCCAGTTCAAATCAGCCCCAGCATTTT. The V gene is TRBV28, the J gene TRBJ1-5; D not certain. CDR1 MDHEN and CDR2 SYDVKM come from the germline V gene. This CDR3 has 14 residues. V was clipped by 5 bases and J by 4 bases, with 12 bases between them.

This clone was counted only a few times. V usage is TRBV5-1 and J usage is TRBJ2-3; no reliable D call. Trimming left V 0 bases short and J 4 bases short, with 6 bases between. CDR3 length equals 13 residues. Germline V gene lookup returns CDR1 SGHRS and CDR2 YFSETQ. The CDR3 coding sequence is TGCGCCAGCAGCTTGGGCGGCCCAGATACGCAGTATTTT. Translated: CASSLGGPDTQYF.

This clone was detected once. This rearrangement joins TRBV15 to TRBJ2-7, with TRBD1 matching over 8 bases. The CDR3 has 15 residues. V shed 1 base and J 6 bases; nucleotides not matched to a gene: 8. Germline V gives CDR1 LNHNV, CDR2 YYDKDF (reference sequence). The CDR3 DNA is TGTGCCACCAGCAGAGCAGGGGCAGGGGGCAGCGAGCAGTACTTC. This encodes CATSRAGAGGSEQYF.

The DNA for the CDR3 is TGTGCCAGCAGCTTGGACAGTATGAACACTGAAGCTTTCTTT. As protein: CASSLDSMNTEAFF. The gene calls are TRBV11-1 and TRBJ1-1, with D possibly TRBD1 on 6 matching bases. This CDR3 has 14 amino acids. Germline loops: CDR1 SGHAT, CDR2 FQDESV (reference sequence). Between the trimmed V and J ends, which lost 3 bases and 0 bases, there was a span of 8 bases.

This chain links TRBV5-6 with TRBJ2-7; 13 bases map to TRBD2. Trimming removed 6 bases from V and 1 base from J; junction bases left unmatched: 4. Germline V gives CDR1 SGHDT, CDR2 YYEEEE. This CDR3 comprises 15 residues. CDR3 in amino acids: CASTWTSGSSYEQYF. CDR3 nucleotide sequence: TGTGCCAGCACCTGGACTAGCGGGAGTTCCTACGAGCAGTACTTC.

V and J are TRBV11-3 and TRBJ2-3, with 10 bases aligning to TRBD2. Germline CDR1 and CDR2: SGHNT and YENEEA. Trimming removed 11 bases from V and 4 bases from J; junction bases left unmatched: 9. The CDR3 extends over 14 amino acids. The CDR3 bases are TGTGCCTCAAAGCGGGGGGGGTGGGCAGATACGCAGTATTTT. Its translation: CASKRGGWADTQYF. The complete variable domain, with remaining parts taken from reference TRBV11-3 and TRBJ2-3, reads EAGVVQSPRYKIIEKKQPVAFWCNPISGHNTLYWYLQNLGQGPELLIRYENEEAVDDSQLPKDRFSAERLKGVDSTLKIQPAELGDSAVYLCASKRGGWADTQYFGPGTRLTVL.

This clone was observed a single time. This rearrangement joins TRBV11-1 to TRBJ2-5; 9 bases map to TRBD1. Trimming cost V 9 bases and J 3 bases; bases outside gene matches: 5. The CDR3 covers 13 residues. Per the germline V gene, CDR1 is SGHAT and CDR2 is FQDESV (reference sequence). CDR3 bases: TGTGCCAGTAAGGACAGGGGTGAAGAGACCCAGTACTTC. It encodes CASKDRGEETQYF.

This clone was seen a handful of times. Written as DNA, the CDR3 is TGTGCCAGCAGCCCGACTAGCGGGGCTAGCTCCTACAATGAGCAGTTCTTC. Residues: CASSPTSGASSYNEQFF. The chain links TRBV7-9 to TRBJ2-1; 11 nucleotides agree with TRBD2. Germline CDR1 is SEHNR and CDR2 is FQNEAQ (reference sequence). V lost 5 bases, J lost 0 bases, and 6 bases stayed unmatched. The CDR3 has 17 amino acids.